The 19 T cell receptor beta chains in this list originate from one sample, sequenced in a study of radiotherapy plus CTLA-4 blockade in lung cancer. The method was immunoSEQ multiplex PCR; TCRdb's version includes in-frame clones alone and lacks a portion of them. In the table there are about 82,000 clones, roughly 78% of which are singletons. The sample consisted of peripheral blood, taken from a patient treated with radiotherapy plus ipilimumab. Receptors were obtained from a human donor with non-small cell lung cancer that progressed on radiotherapy plus ipilimumab.

CDR3 in DNA: TGTGCCAGCAGCGGGGGCACCGGGGAGCTGTTTTTT. It translates to CASSGGTGELFF. The J gene is TRBJ2-2, the V gene TRBV9; D is uncertain. This CDR3 contains 12 residues. The V gene lost 3 bases and the J gene lost 4 bases, with 4 bases spanning the gap. CDR1 SGDLS and CDR2 YYNGEE come from the germline V gene. Combining the CDR3 with reference TRBV9 and TRBJ2-2 gives the whole variable domain DSGVTQTPKHLITATGQRVTLRCSPRSGDLSVYWYQQSLDQGLQFLIQYYNGEERAKGNILERFSAQQFPDLHSELNLSSLELGDSALYFCASSGGTGELFFGEGSRLTVL.

The chain recombines TRBV6-5 with TRBJ1-5; D unclear. The CDR3 totals 12 residues. Germline-derived CDR1 and CDR2 are MNHEY and SVGAGI. The V end lost 6 bases, the J end lost 6 bases, and 9 bases lay between the germline ends. The CDR3 DNA follows: TGTGCCAGCAGAACGGGCAGTCAGCCCCAGCATTTT. It yields the protein CASRTGSQPQHF.

V is TRBV2 and J is TRBJ2-5, with D unresolved. Germline V CDR1 and CDR2: SNHLY, FYNNEI. CDR3 length equals 12 residues. Trimming cost V 7 bases and J 2 bases, with 8 bases left between them. CDR3 in DNA: TGTGCCAGCACCCGGCGTCAAGAGACCCAGTACTTC. This translates into CASTRRQETQYF. The full variable domain, in which reference TRBV2 and TRBJ2-5 provide the parts outside the CDR3, is EPEVTQTPSHQVTQMGQEVILRCVPISNHLYFYWYRQILGQKVEFLVSFYNNEISEKSEIFDDQFSVERPDGSNFTLKIRSTKLEDSAMYFCASTRRQETQYFGPGTRLLVL.

The rearrangement joins TRBV9 to TRBJ2-5; TRBD1 aligns across 8 bases. J gave up 5 bases and V 4 bases, and 10 bases lay outside the gene matches. Germline V gene data show CDR1 as SGDLS and CDR2 as YYNGEE. This CDR3 comprises 15 residues. The CDR3 DNA follows: TGTGCCAGCAGCTCGCTGGACAGGGCGCGGGAGACCCAGTACTTC. Translated: CASSSLDRARETQYF.

V usage is TRBV11-2 and J usage is TRBJ2-7, with 9 bases fitting TRBD1. There are 14 residues in the CDR3. The germline CDR1 and CDR2 sequences are SGHAT and FQNNGV. Trimming took 3 bases from V and 3 from J; bases not matched to a gene: 3. CDR3 residues: CASSLGQGIYEQYF. DNA for the CDR3: TGTGCCAGCAGCTTGGGACAGGGTATCTACGAGCAGTACTTC.

This clone was picked up a small number of times. The V call is TRBV6-5, the J call TRBJ1-1, with D uncertain. Germline CDR1 MNHEY, CDR2 SVGAGI. The CDR3 is 15 amino acids. Trimming stripped 5 bases from V and 2 bases from J, with 15 bases between. Written as DNA, the CDR3 is TGTGCCAGCAGTAACTATCTCGGGTCCAACACTGAAGCTTTCTTT. Translation gives CASSNYLGSNTEAFF.

V usage is TRBV29-1 and J usage is TRBJ1-2, with TRBD1 matching 7 bases. This CDR3 is 17 amino acids long. With 4 bases clipped from V and 6 bases from J, the junction kept 20 bases outside the gene matches. Germline CDR1 is SQVTM and CDR2 is ANQGSEA. The CDR3 region is CSVGTLRGTADADGYTF. CDR3 in DNA: TGCAGCGTTGGGACCCTACGAGGGACAGCCGATGCTGATGGCTACACCTTC.

The CDR3 nucleotides are TGCAGCGTCGCCAAACAGGAACTGAACACTGAAGCTTTCTTT. Translation gives CSVAKQELNTEAFF. This sequence joins TRBV29-1 and TRBJ1-1; TRBD1 might be the D (5 bases). The length of the CDR3 is 14 residues. The germline V and J ends were trimmed by 6 bases and 0 bases, with 14 bases remaining between them. CDR1 is SQVTM and CDR2 is ANQGSEA in the germline V gene.

The chain recombines TRBV7-3 with TRBJ2-7; the match to TRBD2 covers 8 bases. The CDR3 has 13 residues. Germline CDR1 reads SGHTA; CDR2 reads FQGTGA. With 0 bases clipped from V and 6 bases from J, the junction kept 1 base outside the gene matches. CDR3 protein: CASSLTSGGEQYF. The CDR3 region has the DNA TGTGCCAGCAGCTTAACGAGCGGGGGCGAGCAGTACTTC.

The chain links TRBV5-4 to TRBJ1-1, with D unclear. CDR3 length: 13 amino acids. Trimming pared 0 bases from V and 3 bases from J, leaving 6 bases between. From germline, CDR1 is SGHNT and CDR2 YYREEE (reference sequence). CDR3 in amino acids: CASSLERHTEAFF. Written as DNA, the CDR3 is TGTGCCAGCAGCTTGGAGCGCCACACTGAAGCTTTCTTT.

The chain uses TRBV7-2 and TRBJ1-4; D remains ambiguous. Between the trimmed V and J ends, which lost 3 bases and 8 bases, there was a span of 10 bases. This CDR3 is 13 amino acids long. Germline V CDR1 and CDR2: SGHTA, FQGNSA. The CDR3: CASSFGPVEKLFF. As DNA, the CDR3 is TGTGCCAGCAGCTTTGGCCCGGTGGAAAAACTGTTTTTT.

The V call is TRBV10-3, the J call TRBJ1-1, with 9 bases identical to TRBD1. The ends lost 6 bases at V and 1 base at J; junction bases unmatched: 6. Germline CDR1 reads ENHRY; CDR2 reads SYGVKD. This CDR3 region has 15 residues. The CDR3 here is CAIRADRGRNTEAFF. The CDR3 DNA follows: TGTGCCATCAGGGCGGACAGGGGTCGGAACACTGAAGCTTTCTTT.

This clone was observed a few times. The rearrangement links TRBV28 to TRBJ2-7, with 11 bases fitting TRBD2. This CDR3 has 16 amino acids. The V gene end was trimmed by 4 bases and the J gene end by 5 bases; junction bases not matched to a gene: 10. CDR1 and CDR2 (germline): MDHEN, SYDVKM. CDR3: CASSSPLAGGPDEQYF. In nucleotides, the CDR3 is TGTGCCAGCAGTTCCCCTTTAGCGGGAGGGCCCGACGAGCAGTACTTC.

The table lists this clone with a few counts. The chain uses TRBV7-2 and TRBJ2-4; D is unresolved. The CDR3 contains 14 residues. The germline CDR1 and CDR2 sequences are SGHTA and FQGNSA. Trimming left V 4 bases short and J 5 bases short, with 12 bases between. CDR3 in amino acids: CASSSITEQNIQYF. The CDR3 coding sequence is TGTGCCAGCAGCTCTATTACAGAGCAAAACATTCAGTACTTC.

The chain is built from TRBV10-3 and TRBJ1-5, with D tentatively TRBD1 (6 bases). This CDR3 spans 15 amino acids. V was clipped by 10 bases and J by 8 bases, with 24 bases between them. Germline V CDR1 and CDR2: ENHRY, SYGVKD. In nucleotides, the CDR3 is TGTGCCACCTCCGGGACACCCGCCAAGATGGAGCCCCAGCATTTT. Residues: CATSGTPAKMEPQHF.

About this clone itself: No conserved phenylalanine or tryptophan ends this CDR3, so it is likely a read error. This chain links TRBV28 with TRBJ2-2; 9 positions agree with TRBD1. Germline V lookup: CDR1 MDHEN, CDR2 SYDVKM. CDR3 length equals 16 residues. Trimming took 5 bases from V and 3 from J; bases not matched to a gene: 7. The CDR3, as DNA: TGTGCCAGCAGTCTTCTACGGACAGGGGACACCGGGGAGCTGTTTCTT. Its translation is CASSLLRTGDTGELFL.

The V call is TRBV7-2, the J call TRBJ1-3; a possible D gene is TRBD1 (6 bases). CDR1 and CDR2 from the germline V gene are SGHTA and FQGNSA. The CDR3 extends over 16 amino acids. V was shortened by 5 bases and J by 0 bases, with 14 bases between the two germline ends. The CDR3 protein is CASSHGQSASGNTIYF. The CDR3 coding sequence is TGTGCCAGCAGCCATGGACAGAGCGCCTCTGGAAACACCATATATTTT. Based on the CDR3 plus reference TRBV7-2 and TRBJ1-3, the full variable domain is GAGVSQSPSNKVTEKGKDVELRCDPISGHTALYWYRQSLGQGLEFLIYFQGNSAPDKSGLPSDRFSAERTGGSVSTLTIQRTQQEDSAVYLCASSHGQSASGNTIYFGEGSWLTVV.

The rearrangement joins TRBV28 to TRBJ2-3, with TRBD1 identical over 9 bases. Trimming cost V 10 bases and J 6 bases; bases outside gene matches: 8. Germline CDR1 reads MDHEN; CDR2 reads SYDVKM. The CDR3 extends over 13 amino acids. This chain's CDR3 is CAITGTGRDTQYF. The CDR3 DNA sequence: TGTGCCATCACCGGGACAGGGAGGGATACGCAGTATTTT.

As regards this clone: Since a far larger clone is one base different, this is likely a read error. CDR3 nucleotides: TGTGCCAGCAGTGAACGGGGGACTCCGGTTGTGTATGGCTACACCTTC. It is translated as CASSERGTPVVYGYTF. This chain links TRBV2 with TRBJ1-2, with D maybe TRBD1 (5 bases). Germline CDR1 and CDR2: SNHLY and FYNNEI. Deletions cut 2 bases from V and 5 bases from J, with 18 bases between. This CDR3 has 16 residues.